This T cell receptor beta chain was retrieved from a study of cytomegalovirus exposure and HLA in healthy donors. The wider study: When 350 to 500 donors were genotyped, approximately 80% of them were found to fall in the Caucasian-associated ancestry cluster. Findings and caveats of the study: After further analysis at a later stage, 16,951 TCR beta sequences were associated with HLA alleles at 0.05 false discovery rate. A later analysis linked a missense DCLRE1C variant to TCR beta V- and J-gene trimming. A later analysis showed TCR association rates differing by HLA locus, peaking at DRB1 and lowest at HLA-C.

CDR1 and CDR2 (germline): LGHNA, YNFKEQ. There are 15 residues in the CDR3. V shed 5 bases and J 2 bases; nucleotides not matched to a gene: 5. Concerning this clone: Its antigen is still unknown.

A multiplex PCR was run with 60 Vbeta primers and 13 Jbeta primers. Generated by immunoSEQ multiplex PCR, the TCRdb table keeps only in-frame clones and is missing some. The top ten clones hold less than 4% of a sample with some 120,000 clones, around 70% of them seen once. The receptor was isolated from a man in his forties or fifties in good health and CMV-seropositive. Sequences were obtained from PBMCs. The gene calls are TRBV4-2 and TRBJ1-3; 8 nucleotides agree with TRBD1. CDR3 sequence (DNA): TGTGCCAGCAGCGAACAGGGGGGAACTGGAAACACCATATATTTT. Its translation is CASSEQGGTGNTIYF.